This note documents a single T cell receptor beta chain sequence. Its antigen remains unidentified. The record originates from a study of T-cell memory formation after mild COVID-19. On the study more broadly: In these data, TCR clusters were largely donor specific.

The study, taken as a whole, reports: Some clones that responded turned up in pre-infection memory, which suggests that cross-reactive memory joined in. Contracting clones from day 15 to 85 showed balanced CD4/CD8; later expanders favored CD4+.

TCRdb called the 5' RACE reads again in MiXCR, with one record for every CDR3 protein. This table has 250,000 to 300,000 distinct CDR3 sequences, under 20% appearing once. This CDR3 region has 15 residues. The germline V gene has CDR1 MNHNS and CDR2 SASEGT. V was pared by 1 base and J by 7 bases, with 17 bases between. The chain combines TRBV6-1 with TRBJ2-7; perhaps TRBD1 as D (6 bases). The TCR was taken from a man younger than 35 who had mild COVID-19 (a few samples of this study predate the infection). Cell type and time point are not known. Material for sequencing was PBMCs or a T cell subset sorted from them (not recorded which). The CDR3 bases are TGTGCCAGCAGTGAAGGTTTGAACAGGGAGAAGGAGCAGTACTTC. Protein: CASSEGLNREKEQYF.